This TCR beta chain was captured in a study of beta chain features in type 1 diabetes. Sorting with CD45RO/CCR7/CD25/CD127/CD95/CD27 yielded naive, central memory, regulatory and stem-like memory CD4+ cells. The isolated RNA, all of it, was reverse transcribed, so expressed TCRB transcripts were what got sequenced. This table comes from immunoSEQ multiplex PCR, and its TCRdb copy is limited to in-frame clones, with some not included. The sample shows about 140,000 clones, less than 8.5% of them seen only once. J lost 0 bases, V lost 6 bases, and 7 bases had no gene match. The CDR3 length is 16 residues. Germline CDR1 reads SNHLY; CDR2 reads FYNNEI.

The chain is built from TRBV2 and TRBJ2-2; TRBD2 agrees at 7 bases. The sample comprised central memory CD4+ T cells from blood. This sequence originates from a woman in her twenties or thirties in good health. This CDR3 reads CASRRASGTNTGELFF. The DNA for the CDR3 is TGTGCCAGCAGGCGGGCTAGCGGAACGAACACCGGGGAGCTGTTTTTT.